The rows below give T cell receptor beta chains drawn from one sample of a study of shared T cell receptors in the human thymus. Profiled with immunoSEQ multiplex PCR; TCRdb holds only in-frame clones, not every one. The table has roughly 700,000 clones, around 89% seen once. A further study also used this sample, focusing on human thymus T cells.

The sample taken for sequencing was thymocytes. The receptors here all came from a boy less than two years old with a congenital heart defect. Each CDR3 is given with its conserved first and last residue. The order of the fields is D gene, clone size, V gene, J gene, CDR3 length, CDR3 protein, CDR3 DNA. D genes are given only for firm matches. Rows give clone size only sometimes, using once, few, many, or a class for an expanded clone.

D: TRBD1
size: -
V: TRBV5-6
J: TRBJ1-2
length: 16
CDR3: CASSGGTDSSNYGYTF
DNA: TGTGCCAGCAGCGGAGGGACAGACAGTTCTAACTATGGCTACACCTTC

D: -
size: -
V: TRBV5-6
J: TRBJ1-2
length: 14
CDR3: CASSGPDGRGGYTF
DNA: TGTGCCAGCAGCGGTCCGGACGGGCGGGGTGGCTACACCTTC

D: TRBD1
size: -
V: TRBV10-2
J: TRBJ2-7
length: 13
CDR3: CASSPGQVYEQYF
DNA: TGCGCCAGCAGTCCGGGACAGGTTTACGAGCAGTACTTC

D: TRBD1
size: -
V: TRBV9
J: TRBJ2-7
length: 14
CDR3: CASRESTGTGEQYF
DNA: TGTGCCAGCAGGGAAAGTACCGGGACAGGGGAGCAGTACTTC

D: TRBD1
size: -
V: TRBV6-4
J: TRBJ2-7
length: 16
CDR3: CASSDTGQGYPYEQYF
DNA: TGTGCCAGCAGTGACACGGGACAGGGGTATCCCTACGAGCAGTACTTC

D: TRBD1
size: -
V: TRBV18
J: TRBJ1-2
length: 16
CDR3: CASSPSPGQGNYGYTF
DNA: TGTGCCAGCTCACCATCTCCGGGACAGGGGAACTATGGCTACACCTTC

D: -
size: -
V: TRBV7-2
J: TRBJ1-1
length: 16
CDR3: CASSLTYRALDTEAFF
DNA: TGTGCCAGCAGCTTAACCTACAGGGCGTTGGACACTGAAGCTTTCTTT

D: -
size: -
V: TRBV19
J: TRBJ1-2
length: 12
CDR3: CASSGQPYGYTF
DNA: TGTGCCAGTAGCGGACAGCCCTATGGCTACACCTTC

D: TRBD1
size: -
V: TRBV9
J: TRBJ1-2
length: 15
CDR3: CASSAKDRGGYGYTF
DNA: TGTGCCAGCAGCGCTAAGGACAGGGGAGGCTATGGCTACACCTTC

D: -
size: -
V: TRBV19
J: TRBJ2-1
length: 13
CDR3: CASSWGGTNEQFF
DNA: TGTGCCAGTAGTTGGGGAGGAACCAATGAGCAGTTCTTC

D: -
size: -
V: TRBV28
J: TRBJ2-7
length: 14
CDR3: CASSLVGPPYEQYF
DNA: TGTGCCAGCAGTTTGGTCGGTCCGCCCTACGAGCAGTACTTC

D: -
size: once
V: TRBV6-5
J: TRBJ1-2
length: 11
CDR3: CASRSAGGYTF
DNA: TGTGCCAGCAGATCGGCCGGGGGCTACACCTTC

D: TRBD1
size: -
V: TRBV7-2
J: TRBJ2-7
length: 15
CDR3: CASSPGQGKGHEQYF
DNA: TGTGCCAGCAGCCCAGGACAGGGGAAGGGCCACGAGCAGTACTTC

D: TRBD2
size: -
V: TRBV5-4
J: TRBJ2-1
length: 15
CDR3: CASSPTSGRGVEQFF
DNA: TGTGCCAGCAGCCCCACTAGCGGGAGGGGGGTTGAGCAGTTCTTC

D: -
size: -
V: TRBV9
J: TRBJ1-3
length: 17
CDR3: CASSVGAFGDSGNTIYF
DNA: TGTGCCAGCAGCGTAGGGGCTTTTGGTGACTCTGGAAACACCATATATTTT

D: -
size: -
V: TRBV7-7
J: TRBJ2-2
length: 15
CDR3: CASSPDSPNTGELFF
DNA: TGTGCTAGCAGCCCCGACAGTCCGAACACCGGGGAGCTGTTTTTT

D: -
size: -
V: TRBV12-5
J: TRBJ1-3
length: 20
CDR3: CASGLVRRGSRGGSGNTIYF
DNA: TGTGCTAGTGGTTTGGTACGTAGGGGGAGTCGTGGAGGCTCTGGAAACACCATATATTTT

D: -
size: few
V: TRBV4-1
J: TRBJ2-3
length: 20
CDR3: CASSPGYPLWDGAQTDTQYF
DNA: -

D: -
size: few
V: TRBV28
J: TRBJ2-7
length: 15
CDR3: CASSLSNTANGGQYF
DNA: TGTGCCAGCAGTTTATCCAATACGGCGAATGGAGGACAGTACTTC

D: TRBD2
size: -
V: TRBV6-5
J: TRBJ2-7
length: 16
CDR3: CASSCRPSGSIYEQYF
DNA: TGTGCCAGCAGTTGCCGCCCTAGCGGGAGTATCTACGAGCAGTACTTC

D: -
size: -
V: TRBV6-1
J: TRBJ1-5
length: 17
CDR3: CASSEAYTGTSNQPQHF
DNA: TGTGCCAGCAGTGAAGCTTATACAGGGACCAGCAATCAGCCCCAGCATTTT

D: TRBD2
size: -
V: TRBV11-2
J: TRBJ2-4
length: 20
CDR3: CASSLEGTSGRVNEENIQYF
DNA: TGTGCCAGCAGCTTAGAGGGGACTAGCGGGAGGGTGAATGAAGAAAACATTCAGTACTTC

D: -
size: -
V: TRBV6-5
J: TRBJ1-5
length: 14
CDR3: CASRGQGSNQPQHF
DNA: TGTGCCAGCAGAGGGCAGGGAAGTAATCAGCCCCAGCATTTT

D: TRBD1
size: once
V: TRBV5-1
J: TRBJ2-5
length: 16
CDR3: CASSLRGPTQGETQYF
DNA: TGCGCCAGCAGCTTGAGGGGGCCGACGCAGGGAGAGACCCAGTACTTC

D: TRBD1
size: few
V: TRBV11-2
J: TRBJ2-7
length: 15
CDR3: CASSLDRQGADEQYF
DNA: TGTGCCAGCAGCTTAGATCGACAGGGGGCCGACGAGCAGTACTTC

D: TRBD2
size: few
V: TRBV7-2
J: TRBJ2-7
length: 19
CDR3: CASSFPRTSGFINPYEQYF
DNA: TGTGCCAGCAGCTTCCCTAGGACTAGCGGGTTCATTAACCCCTACGAGCAGTACTTC

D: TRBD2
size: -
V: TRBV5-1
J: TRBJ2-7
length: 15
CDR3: CASSLGAGVGDEQYF
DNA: TGCGCCAGCAGCTTGGGGGCGGGGGTTGGAGACGAGCAGTACTTC

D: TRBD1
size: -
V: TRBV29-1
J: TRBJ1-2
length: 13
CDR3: CSVHPIGTGVLTF
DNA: TGCAGCGTCCACCCGATAGGGACAGGAGTCCTCACCTTC

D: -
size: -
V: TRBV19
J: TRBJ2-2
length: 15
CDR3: CASSIVPGNTGELFF
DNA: TGTGCCAGTAGTATAGTTCCCGGGAACACCGGGGAGCTGTTTTTT

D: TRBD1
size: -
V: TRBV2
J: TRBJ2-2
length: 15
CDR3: CASTGRQGVTGELFF
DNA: TGTGCCAGCACCGGCCGGCAGGGGGTCACCGGGGAGCTGTTTTTT

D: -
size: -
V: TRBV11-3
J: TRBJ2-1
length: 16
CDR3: CASSLGPLSSYNEQFF
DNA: TGTGCCAGCAGCTTAGGGCCACTAAGCTCCTACAATGAGCAGTTCTTC

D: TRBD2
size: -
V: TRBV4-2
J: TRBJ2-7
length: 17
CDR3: CASSQAKPGTSGHEQYF
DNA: TGTGCCAGCAGCCAAGCCAAACCCGGGACTAGCGGCCACGAGCAGTACTTC

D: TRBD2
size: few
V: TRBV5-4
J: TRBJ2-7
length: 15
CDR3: CASSLARGRGDEQYF
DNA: TGTGCCAGCAGCTTGGCGCGCGGGAGAGGCGACGAGCAGTACTTC

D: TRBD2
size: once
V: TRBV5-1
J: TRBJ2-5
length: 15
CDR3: CASSLGTSGEETQYF
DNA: TGCGCCAGCAGCTTGGGGACTAGCGGGGAGGAGACCCAGTACTTC

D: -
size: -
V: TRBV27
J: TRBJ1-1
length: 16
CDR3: CASSLSQGPWGTEAFF
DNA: TGTGCCAGCAGTTTGTCACAGGGTCCCTGGGGCACTGAAGCTTTCTTT

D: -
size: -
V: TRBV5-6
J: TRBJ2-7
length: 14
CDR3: CASSSFSSPYEQYF
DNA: TGTGCCAGCAGCTCGTTCTCGAGCCCCTACGAGCAGTACTTC

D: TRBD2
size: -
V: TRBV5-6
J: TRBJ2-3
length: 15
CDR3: CASSLALAGTDTQYF
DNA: TGTGCCAGCAGCTTGGCGCTAGCGGGCACAGATACGCAGTATTTT

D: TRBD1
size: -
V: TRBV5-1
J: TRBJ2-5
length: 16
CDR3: CASSARQGAEQETQYF
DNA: TGCGCCAGCAGCGCTCGGCAGGGGGCGGAACAAGAGACCCAGTACTTC

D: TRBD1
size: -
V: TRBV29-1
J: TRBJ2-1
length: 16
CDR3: CSVVRPGQDSLGGQFF
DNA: TGCAGCGTTGTACGACCGGGACAGGATTCGTTAGGTGGGCAGTTCTTC

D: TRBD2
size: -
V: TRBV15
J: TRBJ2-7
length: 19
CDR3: CATSRDPGPLSGTYYEQYF
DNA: TGTGCCACCAGCAGAGATCCAGGACCACTTAGCGGGACCTACTACGAGCAGTACTTC

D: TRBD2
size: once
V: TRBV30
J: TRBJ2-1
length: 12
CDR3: CAWRAGTSDSFF
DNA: TGTGCCTGGAGGGCCGGGACTAGCGATTCGTTCTTC

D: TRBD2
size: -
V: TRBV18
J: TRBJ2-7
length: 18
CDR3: CASSSVPKLAGIPYEQYF
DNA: TGTGCCAGCTCATCCGTCCCCAAACTAGCGGGCATACCCTACGAGCAGTACTTC

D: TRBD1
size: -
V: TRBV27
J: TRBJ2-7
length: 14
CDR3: CASSPRDRGNEQYF
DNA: TGTGCCAGCAGCCCCCGGGACAGGGGCAACGAGCAGTACTTC

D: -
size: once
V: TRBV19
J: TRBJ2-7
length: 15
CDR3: CASSEGRGPSYEQYF
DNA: TGTGCCAGTAGTGAGGGCAGGGGACCCTCCTACGAGCAGTACTTC

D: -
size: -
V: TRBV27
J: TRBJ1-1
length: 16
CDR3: CASSLQGQTLNTEAFF
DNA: TGTGCCAGCAGTTTGCAAGGACAGACTCTGAACACTGAAGCTTTCTTT

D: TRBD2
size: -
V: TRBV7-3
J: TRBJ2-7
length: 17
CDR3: CASSQSPALAETYEQYF
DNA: TGTGCCAGCAGCCAAAGCCCCGCACTAGCGGAGACCTACGAGCAGTACTTC

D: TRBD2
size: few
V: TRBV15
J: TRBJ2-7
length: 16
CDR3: CATSRSHLAGAYEQYF
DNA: TGTGCCACCAGCAGATCCCATCTAGCGGGAGCTTACGAGCAGTACTTC

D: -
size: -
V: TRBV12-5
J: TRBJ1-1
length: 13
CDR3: CASGFWRETEAFF
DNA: TGTGCTAGTGGTTTTTGGAGGGAGACTGAAGCTTTCTTT

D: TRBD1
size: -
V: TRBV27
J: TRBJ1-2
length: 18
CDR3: CASSPLSFPGTVYYGYTF
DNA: TGTGCCAGCAGTCCTCTCTCATTTCCCGGGACAGTTTACTATGGCTACACCTTC

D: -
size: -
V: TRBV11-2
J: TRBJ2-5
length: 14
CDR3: CASSLGGGRETQYF
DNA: TGTGCCAGCAGCTTAGGAGGGGGTAGGGAGACCCAGTACTTC

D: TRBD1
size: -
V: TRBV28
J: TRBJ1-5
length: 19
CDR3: CASSLSRDRGENSNQPQHF
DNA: TGTGCCAGCAGTTTATCCCGGGACAGGGGCGAAAATAGCAATCAGCCCCAGCATTTT

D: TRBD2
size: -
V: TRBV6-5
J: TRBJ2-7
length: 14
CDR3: CASRKSGRGYEQYF
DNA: TGTGCCAGCAGAAAAAGCGGGAGGGGGTACGAGCAGTACTTC

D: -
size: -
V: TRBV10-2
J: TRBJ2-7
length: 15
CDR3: CASSLRKFVGDEQYF
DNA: TGCGCCAGCAGTCTCCGAAAATTCGTGGGAGACGAGCAGTACTTC

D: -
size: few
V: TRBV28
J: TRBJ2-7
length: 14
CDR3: CASSCARGPLEQYF
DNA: TGTGCCAGCAGTTGCGCCAGGGGTCCCCTCGAGCAGTACTTC

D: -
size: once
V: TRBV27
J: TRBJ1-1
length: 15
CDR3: CASTLTLGGDTEAFF
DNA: TGTGCCAGCACCCTCACATTGGGGGGTGACACTGAAGCTTTCTTT

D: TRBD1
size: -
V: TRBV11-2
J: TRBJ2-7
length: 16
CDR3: CASSLNRGTGGGEQYF
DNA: TGTGCCAGCAGCTTAAATCGGGGGACAGGCGGTGGCGAGCAGTACTTC

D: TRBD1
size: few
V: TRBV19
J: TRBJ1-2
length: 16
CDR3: CASSMGDREGDYGYTF
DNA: TGTGCCAGTAGTATGGGGGACAGGGAAGGGGACTATGGCTACACCTTC

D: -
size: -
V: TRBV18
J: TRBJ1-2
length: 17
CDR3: CASSPAGGAPLNYGYTF
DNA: TGTGCCAGCTCACCAGCGGGGGGGGCACCTCTTAACTATGGCTACACCTTC

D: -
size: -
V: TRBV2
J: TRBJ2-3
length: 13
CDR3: CASSESQADTQYF
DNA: TGTGCCAGCAGTGAATCCCAAGCGGATACGCAGTATTTT

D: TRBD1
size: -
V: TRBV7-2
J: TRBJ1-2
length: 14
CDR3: CASSSLQGADGYTF
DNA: TGTGCCAGCAGCTCCCTACAGGGGGCCGATGGCTACACCTTC